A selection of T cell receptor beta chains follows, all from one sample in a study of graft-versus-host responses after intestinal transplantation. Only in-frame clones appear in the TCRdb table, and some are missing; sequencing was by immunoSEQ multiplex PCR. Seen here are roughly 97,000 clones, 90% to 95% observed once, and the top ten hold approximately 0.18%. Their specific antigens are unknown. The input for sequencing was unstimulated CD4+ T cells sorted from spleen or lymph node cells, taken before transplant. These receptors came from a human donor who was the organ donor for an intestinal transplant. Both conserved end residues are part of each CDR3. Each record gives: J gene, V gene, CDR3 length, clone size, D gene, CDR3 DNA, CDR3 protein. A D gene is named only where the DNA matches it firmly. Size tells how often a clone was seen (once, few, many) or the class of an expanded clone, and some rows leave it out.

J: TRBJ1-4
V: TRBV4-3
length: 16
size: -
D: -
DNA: TGCGCCAGCAGCCAAACAGTAACAGGGAATAATGAAAAACTGTTTTTT
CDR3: CASSQTVTGNNEKLFF

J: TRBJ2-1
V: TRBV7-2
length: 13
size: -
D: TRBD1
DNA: TGTGCCAGCAGCTCCGAAGGGGGCTTCGAGCAGTTCTTC
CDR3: CASSSEGGFEQFF

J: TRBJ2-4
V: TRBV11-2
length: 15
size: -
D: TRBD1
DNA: TGTGCCAGCAGCTCAAACAGGGGGCTGGGAAACATTCAGTACTTC
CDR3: CASSSNRGLGNIQYF

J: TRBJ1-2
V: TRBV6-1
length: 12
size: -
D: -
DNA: TGTGCCAGCAGGGAGACGGACTATGGCTACACCTTC
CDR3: CASRETDYGYTF

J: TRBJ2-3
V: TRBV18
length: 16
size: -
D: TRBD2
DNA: TGTGCCAGCTCACCTACACTAGCGGGGGGCACAGATACGCAGTATTTT
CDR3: CASSPTLAGGTDTQYF

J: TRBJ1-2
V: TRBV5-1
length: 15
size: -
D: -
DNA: TGCGCCAGCAGCCTACCGGAGCAGGGGAAATATGGCTACACCTTC
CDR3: CASSLPEQGKYGYTF

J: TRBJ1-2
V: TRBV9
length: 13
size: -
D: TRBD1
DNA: TGTGCCAGCAGCGTTTGGGGGACAGGGGGCTACACCTTC
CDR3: CASSVWGTGGYTF

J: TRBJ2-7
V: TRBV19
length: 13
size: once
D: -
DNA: TGTGCCAGTAGCCTAGACAGGAACTACGAGCAGTACTTC
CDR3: CASSLDRNYEQYF

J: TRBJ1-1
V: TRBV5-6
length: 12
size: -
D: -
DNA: TGTGCCAGCAGCTTGGCCGTCGGTGAAGCTTTCTTT
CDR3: CASSLAVGEAFF

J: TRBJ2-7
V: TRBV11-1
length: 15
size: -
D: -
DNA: TGTGCCAGCAGCGCCATTCGGACTTGGGATTACGAGCAGTACTTC
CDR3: CASSAIRTWDYEQYF

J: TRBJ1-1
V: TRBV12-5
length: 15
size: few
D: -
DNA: TGTGCTAGTGGTTTGAGTAACCAGGGGAACACTGAAGCTTTCTTT
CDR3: CASGLSNQGNTEAFF

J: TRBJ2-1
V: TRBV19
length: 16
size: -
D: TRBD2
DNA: TGTGCCAGTAGTTCCCCCGGGACTAGCGGCTACAATGAGCAGTTCTTC
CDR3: CASSSPGTSGYNEQFF

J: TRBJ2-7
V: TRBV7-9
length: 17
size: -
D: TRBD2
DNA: TGTGCCAGCAGCTTAGCTGCGCTAGCGGCCGTCTCCTACGAGCAGTACTTC
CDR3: CASSLAALAAVSYEQYF

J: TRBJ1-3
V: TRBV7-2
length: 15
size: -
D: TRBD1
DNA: TGTGCCAGCAGAATCGGGACAGGACCTGGAAACACCATATATTTT
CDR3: CASRIGTGPGNTIYF

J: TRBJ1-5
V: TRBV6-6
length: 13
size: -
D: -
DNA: TGTGCCAGCAGTTACTCTCCGTCTCAGCCCCAGCATTTT
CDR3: CASSYSPSQPQHF

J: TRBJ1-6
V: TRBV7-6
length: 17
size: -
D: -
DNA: TGTGCCAGCAGCTTAAAACCCCCGGTTTCCTATAATTCACCCCTCCACTTT
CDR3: CASSLKPPVSYNSPLHF

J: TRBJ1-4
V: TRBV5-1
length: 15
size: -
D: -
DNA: TGCGCCAGCAGCTCTGACAGGATTAATAATGAAAAACTGTTTTTT
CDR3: CASSSDRINNEKLFF

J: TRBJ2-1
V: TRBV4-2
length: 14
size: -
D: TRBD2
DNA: TGTGCCAGCAGCGAAACCCTAGCGGGATATGAGCAGTTCTTC
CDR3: CASSETLAGYEQFF

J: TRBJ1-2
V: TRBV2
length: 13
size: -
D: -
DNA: TGTGCCAGCAGCCCGGACACCTTCTATGGCTACACCTTC
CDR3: CASSPDTFYGYTF

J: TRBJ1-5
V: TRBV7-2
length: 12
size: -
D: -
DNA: TGTGCCAGCAGCCAGGGATCTCAGCCCCAGCATTTT
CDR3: CASSQGSQPQHF

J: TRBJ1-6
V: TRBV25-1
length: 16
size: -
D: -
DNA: TGTGCCAGCAGTGGAGGGCCTTATAGATATAATTCACCCCTCCACTTT
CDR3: CASSGGPYRYNSPLHF

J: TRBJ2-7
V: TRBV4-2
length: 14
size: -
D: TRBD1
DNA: TGTGCCAGCAGCCCGGGGCAGGGGGCCTACGAGCAGTACTTC
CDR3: CASSPGQGAYEQYF

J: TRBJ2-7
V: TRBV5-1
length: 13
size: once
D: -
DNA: TGCGCCAGCAGCACCCAGGGGACCTACGAGCAGTACTTC
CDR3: CASSTQGTYEQYF

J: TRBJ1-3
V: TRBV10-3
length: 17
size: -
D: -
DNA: TGTGCCATCAGTGACCCTAACAGCGGGGGCTCTGGAAACACCATATATTTT
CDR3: CAISDPNSGGSGNTIYF

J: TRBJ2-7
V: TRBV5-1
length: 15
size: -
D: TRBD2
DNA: TGCGCCAGCAGCTCGGGGGGATCTCGCTCCTACGAGCAGTACTTC
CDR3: CASSSGGSRSYEQYF

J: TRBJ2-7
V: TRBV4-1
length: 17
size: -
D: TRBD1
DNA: TGCGCCAGCAGCCACTCCCTAACCGGGACAGGGGCCTACGAGCAGTACTTC
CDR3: CASSHSLTGTGAYEQYF

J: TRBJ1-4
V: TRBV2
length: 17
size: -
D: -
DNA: TGTGCCAGCAGGGTCGGGTCTAGCTCTGCAACTAATGAAAAACTGTTTTTT
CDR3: CASRVGSSSATNEKLFF

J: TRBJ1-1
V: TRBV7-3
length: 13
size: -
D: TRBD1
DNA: TGTGCCAGCAGCCCCGACAGGGACACTGAAGCTTTCTTT
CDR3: CASSPDRDTEAFF

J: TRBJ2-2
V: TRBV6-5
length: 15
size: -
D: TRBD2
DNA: TGTGCCAGCAGTTACGGGACTAGAAACACCGGGGAGCTGTTTTTT
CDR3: CASSYGTRNTGELFF

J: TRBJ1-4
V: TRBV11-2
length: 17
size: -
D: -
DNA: TGTGCCAGCAGCCCGGGGGGCGGTACAGCAACTAATGAAAAACTGTTTTTT
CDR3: CASSPGGGTATNEKLFF

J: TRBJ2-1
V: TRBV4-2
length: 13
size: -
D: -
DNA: TGTGCCAGCAGCCAACGGGGTAGGGATGAGCAGTTCTTC
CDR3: CASSQRGRDEQFF

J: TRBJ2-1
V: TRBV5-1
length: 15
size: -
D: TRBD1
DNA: TGCGCCAGCAGCTTGGAGGGACAGGAGTACAATGAGCAGTTCTTC
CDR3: CASSLEGQEYNEQFF

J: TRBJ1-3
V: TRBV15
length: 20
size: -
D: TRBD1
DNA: TGTGCCACCACAAAACAGGGGCCCGCCGCCCGACAAGACTCTGGAAACACCATATATTTT
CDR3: CATTKQGPAARQDSGNTIYF

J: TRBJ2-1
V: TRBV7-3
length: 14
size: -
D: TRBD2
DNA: TGTGCCAGCAGCTCTAGCGGGGGGTACAATGAGCAGTTCTTC
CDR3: CASSSSGGYNEQFF

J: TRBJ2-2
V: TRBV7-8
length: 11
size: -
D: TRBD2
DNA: TGTGCCAGCAGCCAGGGAGGGGAACTGTTTTTT
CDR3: CASSQGGELFF

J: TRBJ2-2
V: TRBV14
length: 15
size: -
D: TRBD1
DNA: TGTGCCAGCAGGGGGACAGGGGACTTCACCGGGGAGCTGTTTTTT
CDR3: CASRGTGDFTGELFF

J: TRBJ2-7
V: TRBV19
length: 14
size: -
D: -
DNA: TGTGCCAGTAGTATAGCAGGTGATTCCTACGAGCAGTACTTC
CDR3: CASSIAGDSYEQYF

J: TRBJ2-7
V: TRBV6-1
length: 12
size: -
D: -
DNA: TGTGCCAGTAGCTCCTATCCCTACGAGCAGTACTTC
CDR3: CASSSYPYEQYF

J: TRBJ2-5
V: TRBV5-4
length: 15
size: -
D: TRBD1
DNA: TGTGCCAGCAGCCTGCGGACAGGGGGAGTGGAGACCCAGTACTTC
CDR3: CASSLRTGGVETQYF

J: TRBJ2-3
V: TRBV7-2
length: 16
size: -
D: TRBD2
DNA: TGTGCCAGCAGTCCTCTTAGCGGGGGCCGCACAGATACGCAGTATTTT
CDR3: CASSPLSGGRTDTQYF

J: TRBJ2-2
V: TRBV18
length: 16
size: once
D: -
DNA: TGTGCCAGCTCACCTTCGCGGGGCGTTTACACCGGGGAGCTGTTTTTT
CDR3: CASSPSRGVYTGELFF

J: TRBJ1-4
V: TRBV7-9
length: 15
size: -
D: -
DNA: TGTGCCAGCAGCCCCCACAGTACAACTAATGAAAAACTGTTTTTT
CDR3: CASSPHSTTNEKLFF

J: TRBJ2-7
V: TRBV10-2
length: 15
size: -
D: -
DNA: TGCGCCAGCAGTTCCGCCGGGGTCGGGTCCTACGAGCAGTACTTC
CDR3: CASSSAGVGSYEQYF

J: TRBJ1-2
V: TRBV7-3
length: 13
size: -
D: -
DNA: TGTGCCAGCAGCTTGAAGGGGAACTATGGCTACACCTTC
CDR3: CASSLKGNYGYTF

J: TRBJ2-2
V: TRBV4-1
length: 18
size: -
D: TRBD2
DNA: TGCGCCAGCAGTCCCAGGGCTAGCGGGGGGCCGAACACCGGGGAGTTGTTTTTT
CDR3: CASSPRASGGPNTGELFF

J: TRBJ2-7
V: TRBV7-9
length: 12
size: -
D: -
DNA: TGTGCCAGCAGCCCTGCCCGGTTCGAGCAGTACTTC
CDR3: CASSPARFEQYF

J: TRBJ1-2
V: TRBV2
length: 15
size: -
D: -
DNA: TGTGCCAGCAACTCCCTAGGGGGGGGCGACTATGGCTACACCTTC
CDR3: CASNSLGGGDYGYTF

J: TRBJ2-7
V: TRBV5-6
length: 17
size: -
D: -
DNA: TGTGCCAGCAGCTTGGAGGGGGCAGGGAGGAAATCCTACGAGCAGTACTTC
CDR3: CASSLEGAGRKSYEQYF